This T cell receptor (beta chain) was identified during a study of cytomegalovirus exposure and HLA in healthy donors. The V and J ends lost 7 bases and 3 bases respectively, with 15 bases between them. Germline V gene lookup returns CDR1 PRHDT and CDR2 FYEKMQ (reference sequence). The CDR3 consists of 14 residues. 60 Vbeta and 13 Jbeta primers were used in PCR. Produced via immunoSEQ multiplex PCR; TCRdb's table is partial and in-frame only. The data hold around 30,000 clones, with roughly 60% observed a single time. The sequence came from a male donor in good health and CMV-seropositive. The sample comprised PBMCs. The chain carries TRBV13 and TRBJ1-1; no definite D call. The CDR3 bases are TGTGCCAGCATCGCGGGCGGGCTACACACTGAAGCTTTCTTT. This translates into CASIAGGLHTEAFF.